This passage covers 6 T cell receptor beta chains from one sample sequenced in a study of T-cell reconstitution after alpha-beta-depleted transplantation in children. The authors prepared the TCRbeta library with unique molecular identifiers. TCRdb called the PCR reads again in MiXCR, with one record for every CDR3 protein. The sample includes approximately 240,000 distinct CDR3 sequences, over 9.5% of them seen just once. The sequenced sample was PBMCs from the stem cell graft donor, obtained from the stem cell graft. The receptors stem from a human donor who donated a stem cell graft to a child with SCID.

This clonotype was recorded at least ten times. The V gene is TRBV28, the J gene TRBJ2-3; D is perhaps TRBD1 (6 bases). Per germline, CDR1 MDHEN and CDR2 SYDVKM. CDR3 size: 18 residues. Trimming took off 6 bases at V and 0 bases at J, with 22 bases between the two ends. The DNA for the CDR3 is TGTGCCAGCAGCGCTCCCCCCGGGACACCAACTAGCACAGATACGCAGTATTTT. Its translation: CASSAPPGTPTSTDTQYF.

The sample holds many counts of this clonotype. The V and J genes are TRBV5-1 and TRBJ1-3, with TRBD1 matching over 7 bases. Germline CDR1 is SGHRS and CDR2 is YFSETQ. The CDR3 consists of 15 residues. Germline trimming cut 4 bases from V and 2 bases from J; bases unmatched to any gene: 6. The CDR3 reads CASSTTGDPGNTIYF. In nucleotides, the CDR3 is TGCGCCAGCAGCACAACAGGGGATCCTGGAAACACCATATATTTT.

This clonotype has ten or more counts. The chain joins TRBV20-1 to TRBJ2-1, with D tentatively TRBD2 (6 bases). The length of the CDR3 is 15 residues. Germline lookup yields CDR1 DFQATT and CDR2 SNEGSKA (reference sequence). V was shortened by 0 bases and J by 0 bases, with 9 bases between the two germline ends. CDR3 loop: CSARDYGSSYNEQFF. The CDR3 nucleotides read TGCAGTGCTAGAGATTACGGGAGCTCCTACAATGAGCAGTTCTTC.

This clonotype appeared many times. CDR3 region: CASSQARDRDLANEQFF. The CDR3, as DNA: TGTGCCAGCAGCCAAGCCCGGGACAGGGATTTAGCCAATGAGCAGTTCTTC. V usage is TRBV3-1 and J usage is TRBJ2-1; TRBD1 agrees at 9 bases. The V gene's germline CDR1 is LGHDT and CDR2 YNNKEL (reference sequence). Trimming removed 1 base from V and 6 bases from J; junction bases left unmatched: 10. This CDR3 comprises 17 residues.

Notes on this clonotype: A much larger clone lies a single base off, so this may be a read error. This chain joins TRBV7-3 and TRBJ2-1; a possible D gene is TRBD2 (5 bases). The CDR3 contains 15 residues. From germline, CDR1 is SGHTA and CDR2 FQGTGA. CDR3 nucleotides: TGTGCCAGCAGCTTACGGGCGGACTCCTACAATGACCAGTTCTTC. This translates into CASSLRADSYNDQFF.

Many counts were recorded for this clonotype. CDR3 nucleotide sequence: TGTGCCAGCAGCTCCAAACGGACGGGGAAGGCTGGAAACACCATATATTTT. Translated: CASSSKRTGKAGNTIYF. The chain uses TRBV7-2 and TRBJ1-3; D unresolved. The V gene lost 4 bases and the J gene lost 2 bases, with 18 bases spanning the gap. Germline V gene data show CDR1 as SGHTA and CDR2 as FQGNSA. The CDR3 consists of 17 residues. Drawing the rest from reference TRBV7-2 and TRBJ1-3, the complete variable domain is GAGVSQSPSNKVTEKGKDVELRCDPISGHTALYWYRQSLGQGLEFLIYFQGNSAPDKSGLPSDRFSAERTGGSVSTLTIQRTQQEDSAVYLCASSSKRTGKAGNTIYFGEGSWLTVV.